A selection of T cell receptor beta chains follows, all from one sample in a study of T cells in Graves' hyperthyroidism and ophthalmopathy. TCRdb independently ran MiXCR on the multiplex PCR reads; one entry per CDR3 protein. The repertoire holds 300,000 to 450,000 distinct CDR3 sequences, with less than 20% as singletons. Sequencing was performed on blood. These receptors were obtained from a man between 18 and 29 years old with Graves' ophthalmopathy. The CDR3 runs from the conserved cysteine through the conserved F or W. The D gene is left open where the match is weak. Not all rows give a size; the values are once, few, many and, for expanded clones, a class.

d_gene: -; abundance: -; j_gene: TRBJ2-1; v_gene: TRBV7-9; CDR3nt: TGTGCCAGCAGCCCCTGGGCCAGCTCCTACAATGAGCAGTTCTTC; CDR3aa: CASSPWASSYNEQFF
d_gene: TRBD1; abundance: many; j_gene: TRBJ2-7; v_gene: TRBV18; CDR3nt: TGTGCCAGCTCACCAGGGACAGGGCCTTCCTACGAGCAGTACTTC; CDR3aa: CASSPGTGPSYEQYF
d_gene: -; abundance: many; j_gene: TRBJ1-1; v_gene: TRBV20-1; CDR3nt: TGCAGTGCTCCGAGGCAGACAGACGCTTTCTTT; CDR3aa: CSAPRQTDAFF
d_gene: -; abundance: many; j_gene: TRBJ1-5; v_gene: TRBV7-3; CDR3nt: TGTGCCAGCAGCTTAACCGGGGGTGGAAATCAGCCCCAGCATTTT; CDR3aa: CASSLTGGGNQPQHF
d_gene: TRBD2; abundance: many; j_gene: TRBJ2-5; v_gene: TRBV27; CDR3nt: TGTGCCAGCAGTTCGAAGCGGGGGATCCAAGAGACCCAGTACTTC; CDR3aa: CASSSKRGIQETQYF
d_gene: TRBD1; abundance: many; j_gene: TRBJ2-5; v_gene: TRBV3-1; CDR3nt: TGTGCCAGCAGCCAAAACAGGGGGCCGGAGACCCAGTACTTC; CDR3aa: CASSQNRGPETQYF
d_gene: TRBD1; abundance: many; j_gene: TRBJ1-5; v_gene: TRBV5-5; CDR3nt: TGTGCCAGCAGCCCGTGGGGACTGGGACAGGGTGGCAATCAGCCCCAGCATTTT; CDR3aa: CASSPWGLGQGGNQPQHF
d_gene: -; abundance: -; j_gene: TRBJ2-1; v_gene: TRBV9; CDR3nt: TGTGCCAGCAGCGTAGGGGGGGGCAACTACAATGAGCAGTTCTTC; CDR3aa: CASSVGGGNYNEQFF
d_gene: -; abundance: -; j_gene: TRBJ2-7; v_gene: TRBV19; CDR3nt: TGTGCCAGTAGAGGGCAGTACAACTCCTACGAGCAGTACTTC; CDR3aa: CASRGQYNSYEQYF
d_gene: -; abundance: few; j_gene: TRBJ2-7; v_gene: TRBV7-3; CDR3nt: TGTGCCAGCAGCCTACACGGAAGCTCCTACGAGCAGTACTTC; CDR3aa: CASSLHGSSYEQYF
d_gene: TRBD1; abundance: many; j_gene: TRBJ1-5; v_gene: TRBV27; CDR3nt: TGTGCCAGCAGTACCGGGACAGGTGCTAATCAGCCCCAGCATTTT; CDR3aa: CASSTGTGANQPQHF
d_gene: -; abundance: few; j_gene: TRBJ2-1; v_gene: TRBV5-6; CDR3nt: TGTGCCAGCAGCTTCTTTAGGAAAACGGGGGCCAAAGACAATGAGCAGTTCTTC; CDR3aa: CASSFFRKTGAKDNEQFF
d_gene: TRBD1; abundance: many; j_gene: TRBJ2-7; v_gene: TRBV27; CDR3nt: TGTGCCAGCAGTTTGGACAGGGGTAATGAGCAGTACTTC; CDR3aa: CASSLDRGNEQYF
d_gene: TRBD2; abundance: -; j_gene: TRBJ2-5; v_gene: TRBV5-1; CDR3nt: TGCGCCAGCACCTGGAGGGGGACTAGCGGGGGAGTGCAAGAGACCCAGTACTTC; CDR3aa: CASTWRGTSGGVQETQYF
d_gene: -; abundance: few; j_gene: TRBJ1-1; v_gene: TRBV19; CDR3nt: TGTGCCAGTTCTTCGGTGGGCGTGGGAGCTTTCTTT; CDR3aa: CASSSVGVGAFF
d_gene: -; abundance: -; j_gene: TRBJ2-3; v_gene: TRBV6-5; CDR3nt: TGTGCCAGCAGTTACGGGGGGTTGACGGAAGATACGCAGTATTTT; CDR3aa: CASSYGGLTEDTQYF
d_gene: -; abundance: many; j_gene: TRBJ2-3; v_gene: TRBV28; CDR3nt: TGTGCCAGCAGTTTAGGCACCATAGGCACAGATACGCAGTATTTT; CDR3aa: CASSLGTIGTDTQYF
d_gene: TRBD1; abundance: many; j_gene: TRBJ2-7; v_gene: TRBV6-1; CDR3nt: TGTGCCAGCGGAACCGGGACAGGGAACTCCGAGCAGTACTTC; CDR3aa: CASGTGTGNSEQYF
d_gene: -; abundance: many; j_gene: TRBJ1-1; v_gene: TRBV27; CDR3nt: TGTGCCAGCAGTTTTCGTGCAGGGTCCATGAACACTGAAGCTTTCTTT; CDR3aa: CASSFRAGSMNTEAFF
d_gene: TRBD1; abundance: -; j_gene: TRBJ2-7; v_gene: TRBV19; CDR3nt: TGTGCCAGTAGTTTCCATCGGACAGGGAAGTACGAGCAGTACTTC; CDR3aa: CASSFHRTGKYEQYF
d_gene: -; abundance: few; j_gene: TRBJ2-3; v_gene: TRBV24-1; CDR3nt: TGTGCCACCAGTGATTTGACGTTAGAGACGCAGTATTTT; CDR3aa: CATSDLTLETQYF
d_gene: TRBD1; abundance: many; j_gene: TRBJ2-3; v_gene: TRBV2; CDR3nt: TGTGCCAGCAGTGATCTTCAGAGGGGGCCCACAGATACGCAGTATTTT; CDR3aa: CASSDLQRGPTDTQYF
d_gene: TRBD1; abundance: few; j_gene: TRBJ1-1; v_gene: TRBV20-1; CDR3nt: TGCAGTGCTCCGGGACAGGGTTACACTGAAGCTTTCTTT; CDR3aa: CSAPGQGYTEAFF
d_gene: -; abundance: few; j_gene: TRBJ1-5; v_gene: TRBV20-1; CDR3nt: TGCAGTGCTCTCCGGGGGCATGAGCGCAATCAGCCCCAGCATTTT; CDR3aa: CSALRGHERNQPQHF
d_gene: -; abundance: many; j_gene: TRBJ1-3; v_gene: TRBV2; CDR3nt: TGTGCCAGCAGTGAAGAGTTTACAGGTTCAGACACCATATATTTT; CDR3aa: CASSEEFTGSDTIYF
d_gene: TRBD1; abundance: -; j_gene: TRBJ1-4; v_gene: TRBV20-1; CDR3nt: TGCAGTGCCCTACAGGGGGTCGATGAAAAACTGTTTTTT; CDR3aa: CSALQGVDEKLFF
d_gene: -; abundance: few; j_gene: TRBJ1-5; v_gene: TRBV7-2; CDR3nt: TGTGCCAGCAGCTTAAATGGCAGAAGATATAGCAATCAGCCCCAGCATTTT; CDR3aa: CASSLNGRRYSNQPQHF
d_gene: -; abundance: many; j_gene: TRBJ1-6; v_gene: TRBV7-8; CDR3nt: TGTGCCAGCAGCTCGGGACTAGATTCACCCCTCCACTTT; CDR3aa: CASSSGLDSPLHF
d_gene: TRBD1; abundance: many; j_gene: TRBJ1-5; v_gene: TRBV5-1; CDR3nt: TGCGCCAGCAGCATCGCAGGGACAGATCAGCCCCAGCATTTT; CDR3aa: CASSIAGTDQPQHF
d_gene: TRBD1; abundance: many; j_gene: TRBJ1-5; v_gene: TRBV4-1; CDR3nt: TGCGCCAGCAGCCAGGACCGGGACAGCCAAAATCAGCCCCAGCATTTT; CDR3aa: CASSQDRDSQNQPQHF
d_gene: TRBD1; abundance: -; j_gene: TRBJ2-1; v_gene: TRBV9; CDR3nt: TGTGCCAGCAGCGTTGACGGGACAGGGATATCCAATGAGCAGTTCTTC; CDR3aa: CASSVDGTGISNEQFF
d_gene: TRBD1; abundance: many; j_gene: TRBJ2-3; v_gene: TRBV2; CDR3nt: TGTGCCAGCAGTGAACAGGGGGCGGGAGATACGCAGTATTTT; CDR3aa: CASSEQGAGDTQYF
d_gene: -; abundance: -; j_gene: TRBJ1-3; v_gene: TRBV12-3/TRBV12-4; CDR3nt: TGTGCCAGCAATCCCGACTCTGGAAACACCATATATTTT; CDR3aa: CASNPDSGNTIYF
d_gene: -; abundance: -; j_gene: TRBJ2-7; v_gene: TRBV5-4; CDR3nt: TGTGCCAGCAGCTGGGGACGGGCGGAGCAATACTACGAGCAGTACTTC; CDR3aa: CASSWGRAEQYYEQYF
d_gene: -; abundance: once; j_gene: TRBJ2-7; v_gene: TRBV15; CDR3nt: TGTGCCACCAGCAGAGATTGGAGGGGGGGCCTCTTAGAGCAGTACTTC; CDR3aa: CATSRDWRGGLLEQYF
d_gene: -; abundance: many; j_gene: TRBJ1-6; v_gene: TRBV3-1; CDR3nt: TGTGCCAGCAGCCCGAGGGGTAGCGGTTCACCCCTCCACTTT; CDR3aa: CASSPRGSGSPLHF
d_gene: TRBD2; abundance: -; j_gene: TRBJ2-7; v_gene: TRBV20-1; CDR3nt: TGCAATGCTAGAGGACTAGCGGGGGCCTACGAGCAGTACTTC; CDR3aa: CNARGLAGAYEQYF
d_gene: -; abundance: many; j_gene: TRBJ2-7; v_gene: TRBV2; CDR3nt: TGTGCCAGCAGTGAAGGCAACAGGTACGAGCAGTACTTC; CDR3aa: CASSEGNRYEQYF
d_gene: TRBD1; abundance: many; j_gene: TRBJ1-2; v_gene: TRBV11-2; CDR3nt: TGTGCCAGCAGCCTGGAACAGGGGGAATACACCTTC; CDR3aa: CASSLEQGEYTF
d_gene: -; abundance: many; j_gene: TRBJ1-3; v_gene: TRBV6-1; CDR3nt: TGTGCCAGCAGGGGCGGAGGGACTGGAAACACCATATATTTT; CDR3aa: CASRGGGTGNTIYF
d_gene: -; abundance: many; j_gene: TRBJ1-2; v_gene: TRBV3-1; CDR3nt: TGTGCCAGCAGCCTCCTATCGTATGGCTACACCTTC; CDR3aa: CASSLLSYGYTF
d_gene: -; abundance: many; j_gene: TRBJ1-2; v_gene: TRBV20-1; CDR3nt: TGCAGTGCTAGCGCGGACAACTATGGCTACACCTTC; CDR3aa: CSASADNYGYTF
d_gene: TRBD1; abundance: few; j_gene: TRBJ2-5; v_gene: TRBV9; CDR3nt: TGTGCCAGCAGCGTAGGGACAGGGGGCGGCCGGGGGGGGGAGACCCAGTACTTC; CDR3aa: CASSVGTGGGRGGETQYF
d_gene: -; abundance: -; j_gene: TRBJ2-7; v_gene: TRBV9; CDR3nt: TGTGCCAGCAGCGTAGGAGGGCAGGTCGGGTACGAGCAGTACTTC; CDR3aa: CASSVGGQVGYEQYF
d_gene: -; abundance: many; j_gene: TRBJ2-3; v_gene: TRBV29-1; CDR3nt: TGCAGCGTTGAAAACCAGGTGTGGGATACGCAGTATTTT; CDR3aa: CSVENQVWDTQYF
d_gene: TRBD1; abundance: -; j_gene: TRBJ2-1; v_gene: TRBV9; CDR3nt: TGTGCCAGCGGGCAAAGGACAGGGTCGTGGAATGAGCAGTTCTTC; CDR3aa: CASGQRTGSWNEQFF